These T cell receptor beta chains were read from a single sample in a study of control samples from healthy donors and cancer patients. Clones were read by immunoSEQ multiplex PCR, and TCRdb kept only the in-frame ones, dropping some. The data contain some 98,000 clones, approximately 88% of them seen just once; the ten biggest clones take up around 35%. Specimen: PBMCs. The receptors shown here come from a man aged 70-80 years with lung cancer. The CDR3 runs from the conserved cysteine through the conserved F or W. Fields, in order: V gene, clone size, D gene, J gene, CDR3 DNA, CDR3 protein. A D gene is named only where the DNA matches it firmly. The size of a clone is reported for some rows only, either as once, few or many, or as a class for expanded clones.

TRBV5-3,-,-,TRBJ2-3,TGTGCCAGAAGCTTTCCGGGACGGGACATCATCCTCACAGATACGCAGTATTTT,CARSFPGRDIILTDTQYF
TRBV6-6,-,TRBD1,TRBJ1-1,TGTGCCAGCAGCCACAACGCGGGACAGAAGAACACTGAAGCTTTCTTT,CASSHNAGQKNTEAFF
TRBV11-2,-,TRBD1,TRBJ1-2,TGTGCCAGCAGTATCGACAGGGCCCTTGGCTACACCTTC,CASSIDRALGYTF
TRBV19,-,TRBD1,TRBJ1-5,TGTGCCATCGGACAGGGAGTCAATCAGCCCCAGCATTTT,CAIGQGVNQPQHF
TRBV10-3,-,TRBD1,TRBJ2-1,TGTGCCTCAACCCTCGACAGGGGGCGCCCCAATGAGCAGTTCTTC,CASTLDRGRPNEQFF
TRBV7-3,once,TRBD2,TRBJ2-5,TGTGCCAGCAGCATAGCGGGGGCTGAGACCCAGTACTTC,CASSIAGAETQYF
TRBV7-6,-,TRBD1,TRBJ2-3,TGTGCCAGCAGCTTAGCAGGGGGCGACCGCACAGATACGCAGTATTTT,CASSLAGGDRTDTQYF
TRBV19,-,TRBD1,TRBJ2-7,TGTGCCAGTAGTACGCGGACAGGGTTGAACGAGCAGTACTTC,CASSTRTGLNEQYF
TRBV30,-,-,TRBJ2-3,TGTGCCTGGAGTGTAGTAGGGGGAAGCACAGATACGCAGTATTTT,CAWSVVGGSTDTQYF
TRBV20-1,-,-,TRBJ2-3,TGCAGTGCTAGTCGGAGTCCGGGGCCGGATACGCAGTATTTT,CSASRSPGPDTQYF
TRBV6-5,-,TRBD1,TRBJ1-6,TGTGCCAGCAGGCGTGACAGGGTAGTTAATTCACCCCTCCACTTT,CASRRDRVVNSPLHF
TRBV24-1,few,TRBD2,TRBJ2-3,TGTGCCACCGGCGGGGGGGTAGATACGCAGTATTTT,CATGGGVDTQYF
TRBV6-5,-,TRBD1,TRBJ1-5,TGTGCCAGCGGACAGGGCAATCAGCCCCAGCATTTT,CASGQGNQPQHF
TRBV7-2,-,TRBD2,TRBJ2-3,TGTGCCAGCAGCTTAGCTCTAGCGGGGGGTAGCACAGATACGCAGTATTTT,CASSLALAGGSTDTQYF
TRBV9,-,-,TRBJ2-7,TGTGCCAGCAGCGTGCGAGCGGGCATCTCCTACGAGCAGTACTTC,CASSVRAGISYEQYF
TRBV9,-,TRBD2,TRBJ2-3,TGTGCCAGCACCGATACTAGCGGGGGGGGAGGTAGCACAGATACGCAGTATTTT,CASTDTSGGGGSTDTQYF
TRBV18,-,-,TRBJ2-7,TGTGCCAGCTCACCCGGACGTACCTCCTACGAGCAGTACTTC,CASSPGRTSYEQYF
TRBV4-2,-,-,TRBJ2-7,TGTGCCAGCAGCCAAGATGGTCATTCCTACGAGCAGTACTTC,CASSQDGHSYEQYF
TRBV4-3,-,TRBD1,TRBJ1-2,TGCGCCAGCAGCCAAGATCCCAGGGGGCTCTATGGCTACACCTTC,CASSQDPRGLYGYTF
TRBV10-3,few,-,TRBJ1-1,TGTGCCATCAGGAAACCGGGGACTGAAGCTTTCTTT,CAIRKPGTEAFF
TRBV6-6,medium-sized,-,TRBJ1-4,TGTGCCAGCAGCCCGACGGATACTAATGAAAAACTGTTTTTT,CASSPTDTNEKLFF
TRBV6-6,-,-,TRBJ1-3,TGTGCCAGCAGTTACGAGGGGGTTGGGGGAAACACCATATATTTT,CASSYEGVGGNTIYF
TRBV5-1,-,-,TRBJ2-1,TGCGCCAGCAGCTTACTCGAGAAAGGAAGCTCCTACAATGAGCAGTTCTTC,CASSLLEKGSSYNEQFF
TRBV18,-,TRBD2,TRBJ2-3,TGTGCCAGCTCCCGGACTAGCGGGAGCACAGATACGCAGTATTTT,CASSRTSGSTDTQYF
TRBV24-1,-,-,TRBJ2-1,TGTGCCACCAGTGACGGGAGCCGGGATGAGCAGTTCTTC,CATSDGSRDEQFF
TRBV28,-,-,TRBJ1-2,TGTGCCAGCAGTCGACAGGTGGTAGGGCTCTATGGCTACACCTTC,CASSRQVVGLYGYTF
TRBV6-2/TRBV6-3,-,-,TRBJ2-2,TGTGCCAGCAGTTACGGGGTCACCGGGGAGCTGTTTTTT,CASSYGVTGELFF
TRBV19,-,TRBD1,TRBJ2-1,TGTGCCAGTACCCCTCACAGGGGCGTGACGGATGAGCAGTTCTTC,CASTPHRGVTDEQFF
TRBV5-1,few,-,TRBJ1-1,TGCGCCAGCTGCTTCGGGGGACTAAACACTGAAGCTTTCTTT,CASCFGGLNTEAFF
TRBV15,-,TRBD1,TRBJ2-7,TGTGCCACCAGCAGGGACCAGGGACAGCGCGACGAGCAGTACTTC,CATSRDQGQRDEQYF
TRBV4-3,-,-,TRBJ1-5,TGCGCCAGCAGCCAAGATAAGGGCCGGAATCAGCCCCAGCATTTT,CASSQDKGRNQPQHF
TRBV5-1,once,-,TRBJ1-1,TGCGCCAGCAGTTTGAATACAGGAGACACTGAAGCTTTCTTT,CASSLNTGDTEAFF
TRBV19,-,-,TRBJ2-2,TGTGCCAGCAGAGACAAAGGGCCGAACACCGGGGAGCTGTTTTTT,CASRDKGPNTGELFF
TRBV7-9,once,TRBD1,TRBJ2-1,TGTGCCAGCAGCCCCCGGGACAGGGTGTTTGGTGAGCAGTTCTTC,CASSPRDRVFGEQFF
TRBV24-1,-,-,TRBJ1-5,TGTGCCACCAGTGATTTAAACCTTAATCAGCCCCAGCATTTT,CATSDLNLNQPQHF
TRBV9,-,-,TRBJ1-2,TGTGCCAGCGCGCAGGGGATCAGCTTAGGCTATGGCTACACCTTC,CASAQGISLGYGYTF
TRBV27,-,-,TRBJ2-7,TGTGCCAGCAGGAGGGGGGGAGGTTACGAGCAGTACTTC,CASRRGGGYEQYF
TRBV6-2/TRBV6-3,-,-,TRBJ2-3,TGTGCCAGCAGTAAGACCAAAGGAGGCGGGGGCCAGACAGATACGCAGTATTTT,CASSKTKGGGGQTDTQYF
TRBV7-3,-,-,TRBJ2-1,TGTGCCAGCAGCTTGAGCTCCTACAATGAGCAGTTCTTC,CASSLSSYNEQFF
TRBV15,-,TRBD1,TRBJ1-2,TGTGCCACCACCAAGGACAGGGGGCTTCTCTATGGCTACACCTTC,CATTKDRGLLYGYTF
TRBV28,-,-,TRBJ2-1,TGTGCCAGCATTCGGAGGGGGGCGGGCAATGAGCAGTTCTTC,CASIRRGAGNEQFF
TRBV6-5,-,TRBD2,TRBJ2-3,TGTGCCAGCAGTTCTAGCGGGAGCACAGATACGCAGTATTTT,CASSSSGSTDTQYF
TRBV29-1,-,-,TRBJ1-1,TGCAGCGTTCGACAGAACCAGAACACTGAAGCTTTCTTT,CSVRQNQNTEAFF
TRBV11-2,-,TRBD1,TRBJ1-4,TGTGCCAGCAGCTCCCGGGACAGGGGTTTAGGAAAACTGTTTTTT,CASSSRDRGLGKLFF
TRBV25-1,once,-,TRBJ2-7,TGTGCCAGCAGTGAATTTTCCGGCTCCTACGAGCAGTACTTC,CASSEFSGSYEQYF
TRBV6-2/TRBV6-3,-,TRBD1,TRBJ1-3,TGTGCCAGCAGTAACAATGCCGGGACAGTGGGAAACACCATATATTTT,CASSNNAGTVGNTIYF